This record looks at one T cell receptor beta chain sequence and its context. This clone appeared a few times. Its recognized antigen is unknown. The sample holds no much larger clone one base away, and base qualities are not on file. Each donor gave one peripheral blood draw, averaging about 100 mL, which was collected into heparinised tubes. A BD FACSAria II was used to sort naive, central memory, regulatory and stem cell-like memory CD4+ T cells with a panel that included CD45RO, CCR7, CD25, CD127, CD95 and CD27. Purity was above 95% for every sorted population. PBMCs were isolated immediately by Lymphoprep density gradient centrifugation and stained directly without culture. Samples were stained and sorted in pairs, with one healthy donor and one patient per experiment, so that batch effects were minimized. The record originates from a study of beta chain features in type 1 diabetes listed by TCRdb under 2018. The study in broad terms: No differences in mean age, gender distribution, total cell number or subset yield were found between patients and healthy donors. A total of roughly 99 million sorted cells were examined across all samples, and the number of cells per subset was strongly correlated with RNA yield. Whereas all 30 or so donors provided naive and central memory subsets, regulatory and stem cell-like memory subsets were isolated from just 8 patients and roughly eight healthy donors. The study compared the TCRB repertoires of sorted circulating CD4+ T cell subsets in recently diagnosed type 1 diabetes patients with those in matched healthy donors.

Findings and caveats that apply to the study as a whole: Naive, central memory and regulatory TCRB repertoires appeared to be more alike among patients than among healthy donors. Patients with type 1 diabetes made fewer insertions and deleted more nucleotides at VDJ recombination sites, implying thymic rearrangement abnormalities. Because the HLA sub-analyses included only small numbers of individuals, any influence of HLA type on TCRB rearrangement was left unresolved. In all four CD4+ subsets, TCRB CDR3 length was moderately but significantly shorter in type 1 diabetes patients. Because cDNA was sequenced instead of genomic DNA, highly expressing activated cells could be over-represented, though the groups showed no difference in activation or CD3 levels. Shorter templates might be favored by PCR, yet because patient and control samples were amplified and corrected together, any such skew would affect both groups equally.

The germline V gene encodes CDR1 MDHEN and CDR2 SYDVKM. CDR3 length: 15 amino acids, cysteine to phenylalanine. CDR3 DNA is the only sequence kept; it has 45 bases, read in frame from the first base. V is trimmed back by 7 bases and J by 2 bases, and the junction contains 11 bases that no gene match accounts for. The entire isolated RNA was reverse transcribed using the High Capacity cDNA Reverse Transcription Kit, and thus expressed TCRB transcripts were sequenced. Deep immunoSEQ sequencing was performed on naive, central memory and regulatory T cell samples, with an average of approximately 3.9 million total reads per sample. Sorted cells were lysed in RLT buffer, and RNA was extracted using DNase-treated RNeasy Micro or Mini kits according to cell number. To prevent cross-contamination, each cell subset was processed individually, whereas patient and healthy donor samples were processed jointly. Using the immunoSEQ multiplex PCR, TCRB sequences were amplified from cDNA into 87-bp fragments spanning the CDR3 region. Sequencing of the amplicons was performed on the Illumina HiSeq platform. In the original analysis: PCR bias was corrected computationally using synthetic template baselines, and reads within Hamming distance 2 were collapsed, with unmergeable singletons discarded. By aligning reads against IMGT, V, D and J genes, CDR3 length, and insertions or deletions at six rearrangement sites were assigned. Clonotype counts were normalized to sorted cell number within each subset before computing true diversity and Gini coefficients with the tcR R package. Repertoire sharing was quantified using the overlap coefficient calculated on TCRB nucleotide sequences. Out-of-frame TCRB sequences from naive cells were analyzed as a proxy for the pre-selection repertoire. In its TCRdb copy, this immuneACCESS table keeps in-frame sequences only and misses some clones. Where compared with another copy, unresolved V genes explain less than half of these, and the others have no known cause. That table furnishes V, J and clone size, whereas the DNA furnished D and trimming. This sample lists around 280,000 clones; roughly 15% were detected once. The ten most abundant clones make up approximately 0.015% of the sample.

The source is a young man with type 1 diabetes. The V gene is TRBV28 and the J gene is TRBJ2-7, and 7 junction bases match TRBD1. The material sequenced was naive CD4+ T cells from blood. Reading the label with the study, this specimen's cell subset or site is: true naive CD4+ T cells. The CDR3 protein is CASTSTPDRPYEQYF. The sequenced DNA is TGTGCCAGCACCTCGACACCGGACAGGCCCTACGAGCAGTACTTC.